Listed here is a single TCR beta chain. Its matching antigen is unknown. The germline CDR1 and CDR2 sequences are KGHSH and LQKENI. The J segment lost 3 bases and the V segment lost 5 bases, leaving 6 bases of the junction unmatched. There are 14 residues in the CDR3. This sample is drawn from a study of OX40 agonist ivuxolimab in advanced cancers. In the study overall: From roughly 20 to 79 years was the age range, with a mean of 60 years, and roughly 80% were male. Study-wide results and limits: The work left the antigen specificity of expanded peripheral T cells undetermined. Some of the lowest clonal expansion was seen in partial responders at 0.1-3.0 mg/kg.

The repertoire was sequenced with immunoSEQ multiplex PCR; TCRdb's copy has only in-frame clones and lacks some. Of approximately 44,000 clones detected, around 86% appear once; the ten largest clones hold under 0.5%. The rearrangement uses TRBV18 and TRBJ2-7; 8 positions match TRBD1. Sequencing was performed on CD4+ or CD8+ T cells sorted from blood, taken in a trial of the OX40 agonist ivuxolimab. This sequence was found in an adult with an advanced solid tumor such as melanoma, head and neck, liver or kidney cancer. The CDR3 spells CASSDTGGNYEQYF. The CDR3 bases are TGTGCCAGCTCAGACACAGGGGGAAACTACGAGCAGTACTTC.